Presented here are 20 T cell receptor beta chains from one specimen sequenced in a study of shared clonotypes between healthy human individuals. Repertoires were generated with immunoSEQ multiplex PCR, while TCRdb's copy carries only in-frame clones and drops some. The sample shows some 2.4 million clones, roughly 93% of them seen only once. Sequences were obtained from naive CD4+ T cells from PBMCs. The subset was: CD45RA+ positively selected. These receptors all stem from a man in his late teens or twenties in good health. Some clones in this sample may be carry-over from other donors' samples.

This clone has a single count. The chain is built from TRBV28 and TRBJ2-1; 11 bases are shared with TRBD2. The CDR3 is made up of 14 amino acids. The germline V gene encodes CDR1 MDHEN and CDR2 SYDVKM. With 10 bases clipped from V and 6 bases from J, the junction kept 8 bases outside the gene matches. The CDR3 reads CATELAGVLNEQFF. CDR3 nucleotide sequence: TGTGCCACCGAACTAGCGGGAGTACTCAATGAGCAGTTCTTC.

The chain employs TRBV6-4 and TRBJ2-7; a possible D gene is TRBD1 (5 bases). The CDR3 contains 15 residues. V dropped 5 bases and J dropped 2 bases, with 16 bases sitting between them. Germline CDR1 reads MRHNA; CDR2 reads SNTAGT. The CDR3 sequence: CASSFDSSGPYEQYF. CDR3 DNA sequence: TGTGCCAGCAGTTTCGACAGCAGTGGACCCTACGAGCAGTACTTC.

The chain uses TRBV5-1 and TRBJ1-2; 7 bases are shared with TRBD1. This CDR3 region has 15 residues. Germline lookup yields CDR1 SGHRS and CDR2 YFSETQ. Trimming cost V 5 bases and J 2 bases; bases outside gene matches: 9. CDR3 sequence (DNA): TGCGCCAGCAGGTTTTGGGACAGCCACAACTATGGCTACACCTTC. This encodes CASRFWDSHNYGYTF. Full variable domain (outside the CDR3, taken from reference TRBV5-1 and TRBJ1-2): KAGVTQTPRYLIKTRGQQVTLSCSPISGHRSVSWYQQTPGQGLQFLFEYFSETQRNKGNFPGRFSGRQFSNSRSEMNVSTLELGDSALYLCASRFWDSHNYGYTFGSGTRLTVV.

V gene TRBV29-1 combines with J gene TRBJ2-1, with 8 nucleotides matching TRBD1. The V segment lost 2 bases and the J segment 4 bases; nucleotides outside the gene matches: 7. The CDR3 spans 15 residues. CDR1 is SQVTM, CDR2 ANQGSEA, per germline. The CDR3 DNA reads TGCAGCGTTGAATCGGGACAGGCAAGATACAATGAGCAGTTCTTC. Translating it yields CSVESGQARYNEQFF.

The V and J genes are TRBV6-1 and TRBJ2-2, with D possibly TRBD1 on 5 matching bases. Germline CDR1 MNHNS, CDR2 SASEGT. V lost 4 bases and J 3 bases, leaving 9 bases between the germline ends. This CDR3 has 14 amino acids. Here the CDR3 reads CASSGQKDTGELFF. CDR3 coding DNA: TGTGCCAGCAGTGGACAGAAAGACACCGGGGAGCTGTTTTTT.

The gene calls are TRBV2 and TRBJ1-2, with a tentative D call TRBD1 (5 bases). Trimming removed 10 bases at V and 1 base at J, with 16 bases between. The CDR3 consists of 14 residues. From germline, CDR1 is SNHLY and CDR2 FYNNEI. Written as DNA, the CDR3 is TGTGCCACCCAAAGGGACGGGAGTAACTATGGCTACACCTTC. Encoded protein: CATQRDGSNYGYTF.

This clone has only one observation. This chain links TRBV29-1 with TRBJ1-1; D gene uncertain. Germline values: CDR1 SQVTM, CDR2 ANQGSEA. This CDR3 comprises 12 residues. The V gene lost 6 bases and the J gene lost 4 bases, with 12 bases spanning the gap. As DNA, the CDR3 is TGCAGCGTCGAGGGATGGGGCACTGAAGCTTTCTTT. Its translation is CSVEGWGTEAFF.

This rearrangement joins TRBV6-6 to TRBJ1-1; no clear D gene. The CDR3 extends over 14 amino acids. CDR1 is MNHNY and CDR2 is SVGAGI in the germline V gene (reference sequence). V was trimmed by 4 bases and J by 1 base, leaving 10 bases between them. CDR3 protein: CASSSPQQNTEAFF. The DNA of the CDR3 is TGTGCCAGCAGTTCCCCCCAGCAGAACACTGAAGCTTTCTTT.

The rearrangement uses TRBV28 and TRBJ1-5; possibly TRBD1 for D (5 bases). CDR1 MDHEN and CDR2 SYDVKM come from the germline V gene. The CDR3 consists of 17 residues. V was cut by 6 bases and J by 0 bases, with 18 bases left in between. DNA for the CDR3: TGTGCCAGCAGCCCAAAGGGGCCAGAGTATAGCAATCAGCCCCAGCATTTT. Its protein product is CASSPKGPEYSNQPQHF.

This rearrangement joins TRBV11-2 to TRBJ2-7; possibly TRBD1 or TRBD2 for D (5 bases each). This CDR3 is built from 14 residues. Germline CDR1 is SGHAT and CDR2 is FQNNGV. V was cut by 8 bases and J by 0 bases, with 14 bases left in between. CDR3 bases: TGTGCCAGCCGAAGGGACGGAAGCTCCTACGAGCAGTACTTC. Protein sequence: CASRRDGSSYEQYF.

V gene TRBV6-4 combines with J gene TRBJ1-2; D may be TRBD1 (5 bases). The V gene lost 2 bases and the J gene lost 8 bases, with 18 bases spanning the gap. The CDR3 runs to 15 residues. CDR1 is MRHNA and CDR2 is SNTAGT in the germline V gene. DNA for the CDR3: TGTGCCAGCAGTGACAGTCGGGGGAGAATTGGAGGCTACACCTTC. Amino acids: CASSDSRGRIGGYTF.

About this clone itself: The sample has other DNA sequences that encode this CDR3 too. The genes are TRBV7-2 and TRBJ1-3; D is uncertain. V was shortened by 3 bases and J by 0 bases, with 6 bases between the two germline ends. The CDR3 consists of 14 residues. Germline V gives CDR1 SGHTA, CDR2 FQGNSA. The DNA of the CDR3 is TGTGCCAGCAGCTTTAGTATCTCTGGAAACACCATATATTTT. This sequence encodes CASSFSISGNTIYF. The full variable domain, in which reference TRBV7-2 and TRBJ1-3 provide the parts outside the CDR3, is GAGVSQSPSNKVTEKGKDVELRCDPISGHTALYWYRQSLGQGLEFLIYFQGNSAPDKSGLPSDRFSAERTGGSVSTLTIQRTQQEDSAVYLCASSFSISGNTIYFGEGSWLTVV.

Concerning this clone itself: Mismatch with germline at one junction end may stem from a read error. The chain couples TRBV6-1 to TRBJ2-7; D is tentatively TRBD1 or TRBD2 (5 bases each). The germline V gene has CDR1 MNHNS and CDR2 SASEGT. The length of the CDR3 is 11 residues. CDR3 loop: CAGRDRYEQYF. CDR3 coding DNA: TGTGCCGGCAGGGACCGTTACGAGCAGTACTTC.

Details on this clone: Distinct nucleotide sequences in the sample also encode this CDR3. DNA of the CDR3: TGTGCCAGCAGCGCTCCTGGGGCCAACGTCCTGACTTTC. It translates to CASSAPGANVLTF. The chain recombines TRBV9 with TRBJ2-6; D unclear. The CDR3 length is 13 residues. Trimming took 3 bases from V and 2 from J, leaving 3 bases between them. In germline, CDR1 is SGDLS, CDR2 YYNGEE. The full variable domain, completed using reference TRBV9 and TRBJ2-6, is DSGVTQTPKHLITATGQRVTLRCSPRSGDLSVYWYQQSLDQGLQFLIQYYNGEERAKGNILERFSAQQFPDLHSELNLSSLELGDSALYFCASSAPGANVLTFGAGSRLTVL.

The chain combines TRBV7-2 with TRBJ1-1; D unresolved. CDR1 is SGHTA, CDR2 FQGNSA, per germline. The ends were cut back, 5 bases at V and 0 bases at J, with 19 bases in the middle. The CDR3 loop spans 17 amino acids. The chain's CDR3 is CASSLAKTVFMNTEAFF. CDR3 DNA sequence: TGTGCCAGCAGCCTGGCTAAAACAGTATTCATGAACACTGAAGCTTTCTTT.

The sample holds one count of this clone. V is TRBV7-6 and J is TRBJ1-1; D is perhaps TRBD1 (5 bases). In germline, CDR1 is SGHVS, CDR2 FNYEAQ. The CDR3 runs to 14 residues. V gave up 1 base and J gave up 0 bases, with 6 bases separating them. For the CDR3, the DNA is TGTGCCAGCAGCTTAGGGGGGTTGAACACTGAAGCTTTCTTT. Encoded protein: CASSLGGLNTEAFF. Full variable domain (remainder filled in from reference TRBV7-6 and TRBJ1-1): GAGVSQSPRYKVTKRGQDVALRCDPISGHVSLYWYRQALGQGPEFLTYFNYEAQQDKSGLPNDRFSAERPEGSISTLTIQRTEQRDSAMYRCASSLGGLNTEAFFGQGTRLTVV.

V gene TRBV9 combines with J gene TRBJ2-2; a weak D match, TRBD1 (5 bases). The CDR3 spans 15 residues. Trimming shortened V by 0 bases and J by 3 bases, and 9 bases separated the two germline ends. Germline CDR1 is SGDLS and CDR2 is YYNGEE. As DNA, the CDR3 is TGTGCCAGCAGCGTAGGACAGCCCTACACCGGGGAGCTGTTTTTT. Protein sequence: CASSVGQPYTGELFF.

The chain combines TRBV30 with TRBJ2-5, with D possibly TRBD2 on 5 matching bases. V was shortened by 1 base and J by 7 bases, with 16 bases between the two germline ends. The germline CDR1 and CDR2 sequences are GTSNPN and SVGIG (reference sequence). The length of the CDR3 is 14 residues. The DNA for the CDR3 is TGTGCCTGGAGTGATGGTCCGAGGGTCCTGACCCAGTACTTC. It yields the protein CAWSDGPRVLTQYF.

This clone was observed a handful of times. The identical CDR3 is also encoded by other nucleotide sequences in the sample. Here the CDR3 reads CASSVTGGDTEAFF. CDR3 nucleotides: TGTGCCAGCAGTGTGACGGGGGGTGACACTGAAGCTTTCTTT. This chain links TRBV6-1 with TRBJ1-1, with D possibly TRBD1 on 5 matching bases. There are 14 residues in the CDR3. Trimming took 4 bases from V and 3 from J, leaving 12 bases between them. Germline V gives CDR1 MNHNS, CDR2 SASEGT.

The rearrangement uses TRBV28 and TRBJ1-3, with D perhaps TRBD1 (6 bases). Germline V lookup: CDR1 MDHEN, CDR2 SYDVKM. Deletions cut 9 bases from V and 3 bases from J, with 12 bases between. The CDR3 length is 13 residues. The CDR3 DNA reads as TGTGCCAGTGGACAGTCGGGTGGAAACACCATATATTTT. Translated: CASGQSGGNTIYF.